This is a list of T cell receptor beta chains from one sample in a study of OX40 agonist ivuxolimab in advanced cancers. TCRdb's copy holds only in-frame clones and misses some; the assay was immunoSEQ multiplex PCR. The sample lists roughly 35,000 clones, around 92% occurring once. The sequenced sample was CD4+ or CD8+ T cells sorted from blood, obtained in a trial of the OX40 agonist ivuxolimab. The receptors stem from an adult with an advanced solid tumor such as melanoma, head and neck, liver or kidney cancer. The CDR3 runs from the conserved cysteine through the conserved F or W. Each record gives: clone size, V gene, D gene, J gene, CDR3 protein, CDR3 DNA. D genes are given only for firm matches. Size is omitted from some rows. Given values are once, few, many or a class for expanded clones.

-	TRBV5-1	TRBD2	TRBJ2-3	CASSFTGLAGSTDTQYF	TGCGCCAGCAGCTTCACCGGACTAGCGGGAAGCACAGATACGCAGTATTTT
medium-sized	TRBV6-6	-	TRBJ2-2	CASSYGGGELFF	TGTGCCAGCAGTTACGGGGGCGGGGAGCTGTTTTTT
-	TRBV18	-	TRBJ2-3	CASSQGASTDTQYF	TGTGCCAGCTCCCAGGGTGCCAGCACAGATACGCAGTATTTT
-	TRBV13	-	TRBJ1-2	CASSLILSTNYGYTF	TGTGCCAGCAGCTTAATACTCAGCACTAACTATGGCTACACCTTC
once	TRBV28	-	TRBJ1-2	CASSFGGELGYTF	TGTGCCAGCAGTTTCGGGGGGGAGTTAGGCTACACCTTC
-	TRBV29-1	-	TRBJ2-7	CSVEAEGFYEQYF	TGCAGCGTTGAGGCAGAAGGGTTCTACGAGCAGTACTTC
-	TRBV27	-	TRBJ2-2	CASTPLGRTGELFF	TGTGCCAGCACCCCACTGGGCCGCACCGGGGAGCTGTTTTTT
-	TRBV29-1	TRBD1	TRBJ2-7	CSVPWGTEPYEQYF	TGCAGCGTTCCCTGGGGGACAGAGCCCTACGAGCAGTACTTC
-	TRBV6-1	TRBD1	TRBJ2-7	CASSETGPYEQYF	TGTGCCAGCAGTGAGACAGGGCCCTACGAGCAGTACTTC
-	TRBV15	-	TRBJ2-1	CATRRNRAGYNEQFF	TGTGCCACCAGGCGGAACAGGGCTGGATACAATGAGCAGTTCTTC
-	TRBV27	TRBD2	TRBJ2-1	CASTLAGVGNEQFF	TGTGCCAGCACTTTAGCGGGAGTTGGCAATGAGCAGTTCTTC
-	TRBV29-1	TRBD1	TRBJ1-5	CSAVLTGGGSNQPQHF	TGCAGCGCCGTCCTTACAGGGGGAGGGAGCAATCAGCCCCAGCATTTT
-	TRBV10-2	-	TRBJ2-1	CASSDPGLLTYNEQFF	TGCGCCAGCAGTGATCCGGGACTTTTAACCTACAATGAGCAGTTCTTC
-	TRBV7-6	TRBD1	TRBJ1-1	CASSSNQNRGKAFF	TGTGCCAGCAGCTCTAATCAAAACAGGGGGAAAGCTTTCTTT
-	TRBV19	-	TRBJ2-1	CASSIASEGNEQFF	TGTGCCAGTAGTATAGCGAGCGAAGGGAATGAGCAGTTCTTC
-	TRBV19	-	TRBJ2-5	CASSIAWDGQETQYF	TGTGCCAGTAGTATAGCCTGGGACGGCCAAGAGACCCAGTACTTC
-	TRBV7-2	TRBD2	TRBJ2-3	CASSPPGLAGVWDTQYF	TGTGCCAGCAGCCCGCCGGGACTAGCGGGAGTCTGGGATACGCAGTATTTT
-	TRBV10-3	TRBD2	TRBJ2-7	CAILTYGTSGSYEQYF	TGTGCCATCCTGACCTACGGGACTAGCGGCTCCTACGAGCAGTACTTC
-	TRBV10-1	-	TRBJ1-5	CANSLMDESNQPQHF	TGCGCCAACTCATTAATGGACGAGAGCAATCAGCCCCAGCATTTT
-	TRBV9	-	TRBJ2-2	CASSVGMGLTGELFF	TGTGCCAGCAGCGTAGGAATGGGGCTCACCGGGGAGCTGTTTTTT
-	TRBV5-4	-	TRBJ2-2	CASSLSSGELFF	TGTGCCAGCAGCCTGTCAAGCGGGGAGCTGTTTTTT
-	TRBV9	-	TRBJ2-1	CASSEVGSYNEQFF	TGTGCCAGCAGCGAGGTGGGATCCTACAATGAGCAGTTCTTC
-	TRBV5-1	-	TRBJ2-5	CASSFNQETQYF	TGCGCCAGCAGCTTCAACCAAGAGACCCAGTACTTC
-	TRBV13	-	TRBJ2-7	CASSSTGTPHSYEQYF	TGTGCCAGCAGCTCAACAGGGACCCCTCACTCCTACGAGCAGTACTTC
-	TRBV7-2	TRBD2	TRBJ2-1	CASSLLGLAGNEQFF	TGTGCCAGCAGCCTCCTAGGACTAGCGGGTAATGAGCAGTTCTTC
-	TRBV4-3	TRBD2	TRBJ2-7	CASSQASGSAYEQYF	TGCGCCAGCAGCCAAGCAAGCGGGAGCGCCTACGAGCAGTACTTC
-	TRBV19	-	TRBJ1-1	CASSVGQPNTEAFF	TGTGCCAGTAGTGTAGGACAACCGAACACTGAAGCTTTCTTT
-	TRBV11-2	-	TRBJ2-3	CASTPGAYGDTQYF	TGTGCCAGCACTCCGGGAGCGTATGGAGATACGCAGTATTTT
-	TRBV27	TRBD2	TRBJ2-1	CASSLTSGSIKYEQFF	TGTGCCAGCAGTTTGACTAGCGGGAGTATCAAGTATGAGCAGTTCTTC
-	TRBV4-3	-	TRBJ2-5	CASSPRTNQETQYF	TGCGCCAGCAGCCCCCGGACCAACCAAGAGACCCAGTACTTC
-	TRBV5-4	-	TRBJ1-2	CASSILGYVYGYTF	TGTGCCAGCAGCATTCTGGGGTACGTCTATGGCTACACCTTC
-	TRBV7-2	-	TRBJ1-1	CASSHRVRDTEAFF	TGTGCCAGCAGCCACAGGGTTCGCGACACTGAAGCTTTCTTT
-	TRBV11-2	-	TRBJ1-1	CASSLGGDTEAFF	TGTGCCAGCAGCTTAGGAGGGGACACTGAAGCTTTCTTT
-	TRBV6-5	-	TRBJ1-2	CASSYSLPVGTF	TGTGCCAGCAGTTACTCCCTCCCCGTTGGGACCTTC
-	TRBV11-2	-	TRBJ1-2	CASSEIVNYGYTF	TGTGCCAGCAGCGAGATCGTTAACTATGGCTACACCTTC
-	TRBV7-9	-	TRBJ2-7	CASSSPALGAYEQYF	TGTGCCAGCAGCTCCCCGGCCCTCGGCGCCTACGAGCAGTACTTC
-	TRBV2	TRBD2	TRBJ2-1	CASIKPGGNEQFF	TGTGCCAGCATCAAACCGGGGGGTAATGAGCAGTTCTTC
-	TRBV5-6	-	TRBJ2-7	CASSSDSSYEQYF	TGTGCCAGCAGCTCGGACAGCTCCTACGAGCAGTACTTC
once	TRBV6-5	TRBD1	TRBJ1-5	CASSYQYRGLDQPQHF	TGTGCCAGCAGTTACCAATACAGGGGGTTGGATCAGCCCCAGCATTTT
once	TRBV28	-	TRBJ2-4	CASNWLGGKNIQYF	TGTGCCAGCAACTGGCTAGGTGGCAAAAACATTCAGTACTTC
-	TRBV7-9	-	TRBJ2-3	CASSLEGGTDTQYF	TGTGCCAGCAGCTTAGAAGGTGGCACAGATACGCAGTATTTT
-	TRBV28	-	TRBJ1-4	CASSLGTTTNEKLFF	TGTGCCAGCAGTTTAGGGACAACAACTAATGAAAAACTGTTTTTT
-	TRBV28	-	TRBJ2-7	CASANGIAYEQYF	TGTGCCAGCGCCAACGGGATTGCCTACGAGCAGTACTTC
-	TRBV5-6	TRBD1	TRBJ1-2	CASSPPYGQGDYTF	TGTGCCAGCAGCCCACCGTATGGGCAGGGGGACTACACCTTC
-	TRBV27	TRBD1	TRBJ2-1	CASSFGTGGRGQFF	TGTGCCAGCAGTTTCGGGACAGGGGGTAGGGGGCAGTTCTTC
-	TRBV19	-	TRBJ1-1	CASSTSRRLNTEAFF	TGTGCCAGTAGTACGAGCCGAAGACTGAACACTGAAGCTTTCTTT
-	TRBV27	-	TRBJ2-3	CASSSSPRDTQYF	TGTGCCAGCAGTTCCTCTCCCCGAGATACGCAGTATTTT
-	TRBV28	-	TRBJ2-7	CASSYNGGSVLSDEQYF	TGTGCCAGCAGTTATAATGGGGGGTCGGTCCTTAGCGACGAGCAGTACTTC
-	TRBV7-6	TRBD1	TRBJ1-4	CASSLGQGGEKLFF	TGTGCCAGCAGCCTGGGACAGGGAGGTGAAAAACTGTTTTTT
once	TRBV6-5	-	TRBJ1-2	CASSYSRDSTSIGYTF	TGTGCCAGCAGTTACTCTCGGGACTCAACCTCTATCGGCTACACCTTC
once	TRBV27	TRBD1	TRBJ2-7	CASAGTGFSYEQYF	TGTGCCAGCGCCGGGACAGGGTTCTCCTACGAGCAGTACTTC
-	TRBV19	TRBD1	TRBJ2-1	CASSGTGDSYNEQFF	TGTGCCAGTTCCGGGACAGGGGACTCCTACAATGAGCAGTTCTTC
-	TRBV19	-	TRBJ2-3	CASSIDRTDTQYF	TGTGCCAGTAGTATAGATCGGACAGATACGCAGTATTTT
-	TRBV28	-	TRBJ2-7	CASSSTGSSYEQYF	TGTGCCAGCAGCTCCACAGGGTCCTCCTACGAGCAGTACTTC
-	TRBV28	TRBD1	TRBJ2-5	CASSLRYRTGGGETQYF	TGTGCCAGCAGTTTACGGTATAGGACAGGGGGAGGAGAGACCCAGTACTTC
-	TRBV5-8	TRBD2	TRBJ2-1	CASSFDPTSELFYNEQFF	TGTGCCAGCAGCTTCGATCCTACTAGCGAACTTTTCTACAATGAGCAGTTCTTC
-	TRBV7-9	-	TRBJ2-2	CASSTGNTGELFF	TGTGCCAGCAGCACCGGTAACACCGGGGAGCTGTTTTTT
-	TRBV10-1	-	TRBJ2-1	CASSAGVANEQFF	TGCGCCAGCAGTGCGGGAGTGGCGAATGAGCAGTTCTTC
-	TRBV29-1	TRBD2	TRBJ2-7	CSVEEEGLDPYEQYF	TGCAGCGTTGAAGAAGAGGGACTAGACCCATACGAGCAGTACTTC